This T cell receptor beta chain was profiled in a study of blood T cells in healthy people across ages. Together with a sample-barcoded 5' primer, a J-beta primer mix was included in a second PCR lasting roughly 7 to 11 cycles. Each cDNA molecule was tagged by a template-switch adaptor that had 12 random nucleotides. TCRdb recomputed calls from the 5' RACE reads with MiXCR, one row per CDR3 protein. The sample lists some 900,000 distinct CDR3 sequences, around 49% seen once, with 13% in the top ten. CDR1 LGHDT and CDR2 YNNKEL come from the germline V gene (reference sequence). V was trimmed by 1 base and J by 4 bases, leaving 3 bases between them. CDR3 length: 12 amino acids. Study observations and caveats: Measured against age, TCR beta diversity per million T cells decreased in a roughly linear manner.

Comment on this clonotype: What it binds is not known. Just one base apart from a much larger clone, this may be a read error.

The receptor's source is a man younger than 40 in good health. The sequenced material came from blood. The chain combines TRBV3-1 with TRBJ2-3; D is unresolved. The CDR3 DNA reads TGTGCCAGCAGCCAAGTTCCAGATACGCAGTATTTT. Its translation: CASSQVPDTQYF.